The T cell receptor (beta chain) under discussion was sequenced for a study of OX40 agonist ivuxolimab in advanced cancers. Study observations and caveats: CD4+ and CD8+ T cells in blood underwent clonal expansion by week 6 at 0.1 to 3.0 mg/kg.

Comments on this clone: Antigen unknown.

Trimming removed 2 bases at V and 8 bases at J, with 15 bases between. Germline V gene data show CDR1 as ENHRY and CDR2 as SYGVKD. The CDR3 has 15 amino acids. This table comes from immunoSEQ multiplex PCR, and its TCRdb copy is limited to in-frame clones, with some not included. The sample records 71,000 or so clones, around nine tenths being singletons. Sample: CD4+ or CD8+ T cells sorted from blood, taken in a trial of the OX40 agonist ivuxolimab. J is TRBJ1-4 and V is TRBV10-3; TRBD1 is a possible D gene (6 bases). The sequence was obtained from an adult with an advanced solid tumor such as melanoma, head and neck, liver or kidney cancer. The DNA of the CDR3 is TGTGCCATCAGTGAGCCCCTACAGGGAAACGAAAAACTGTTTTTT. Residues: CAISEPLQGNEKLFF.